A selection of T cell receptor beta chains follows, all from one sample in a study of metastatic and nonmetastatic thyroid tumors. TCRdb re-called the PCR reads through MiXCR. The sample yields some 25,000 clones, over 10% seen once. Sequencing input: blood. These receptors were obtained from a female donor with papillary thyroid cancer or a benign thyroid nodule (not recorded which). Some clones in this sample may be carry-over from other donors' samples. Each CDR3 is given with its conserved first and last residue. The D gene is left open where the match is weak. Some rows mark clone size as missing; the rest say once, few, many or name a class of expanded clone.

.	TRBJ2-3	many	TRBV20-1	CSASRAGPDTQYF	TGCAGTGCTAGCCGGGCAGGGCCAGATACGCAGTATTTT
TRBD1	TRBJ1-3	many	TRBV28	CASSLATGASGNTIYF	TGTGCCAGCAGTTTAGCGACAGGGGCCTCTGGAAACACCATATATTTT
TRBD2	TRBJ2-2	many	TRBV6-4	CASSPSGGWGLGFQSGELFF	TGTGCCAGCAGTCCGTCGGGGGGGTGGGGACTAGGGTTCCAATCCGGGGAGCTGTTTTTT
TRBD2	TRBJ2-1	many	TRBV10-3	CAISESGSGPSDEQFF	TGTGCCATCAGTGAGTCGGGTAGCGGGCCATCGGATGAGCAGTTCTTC
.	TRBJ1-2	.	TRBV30	CALRITAAGGYTF	TGTGCCCTCCGTATCACCGCGGCGGGGGGCTACACCTTC
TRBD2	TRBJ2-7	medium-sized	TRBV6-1	CASRGLAGGMIRGEQYF	TGTGCCAGCAGGGGACTAGCGGGAGGGATGATCCGGGGTGAGCAGTACTTC
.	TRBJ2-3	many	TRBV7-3	CASSARGRTDTQYF	TGTGCCAGCAGCGCGAGAGGCCGCACAGATACGCAGTATTTT
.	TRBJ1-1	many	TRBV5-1	CASSLRGNTEAFF	TGCGCCAGCAGCTTAAGGGGGAACACTGAAGCTTTCTTT
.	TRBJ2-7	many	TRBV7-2	CASSSQTGTLSYEQYF	TGTGCCAGCAGCTCTCAGACAGGAACCTTATCCTACGAGCAGTACTTC
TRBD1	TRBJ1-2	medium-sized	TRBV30	CASPGQGIVAYGYTF	TGTGCCTCGCCGGGACAGGGGATCGTCGCCTATGGCTACACCTTC
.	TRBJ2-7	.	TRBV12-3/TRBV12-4	CASSLAQGHEQYF	TGTGCCAGCAGTTTAGCGCAAGGTCACGAGCAGTACTTC
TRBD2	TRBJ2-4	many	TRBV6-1	CASSSGTAAIQYF	TGTGCCAGCAGTAGCGGGACTGCGGCCATTCAGTACTTC
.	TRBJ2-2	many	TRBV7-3	CASSLGGSGITGELFF	TGTGCCAGCAGCTTAGGAGGGAGCGGAATCACCGGGGAGCTGTTTTTT
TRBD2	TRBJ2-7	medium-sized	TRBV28	CASSTTSVVYEQYF	TGTGCCAGCAGCACGACTAGCGTGGTCTACGAGCAGTACTTC
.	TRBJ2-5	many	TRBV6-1	CASNPGGGGVAQYF	TGTGCCAGCAACCCAGGGGGGGGGGGGGTGGCCCAGTACTTC
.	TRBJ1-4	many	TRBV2	CASSDGGKGKKLFF	TGTGCCAGCAGTGACGGGGGGAAAGGGAAAAAACTGTTTTTT
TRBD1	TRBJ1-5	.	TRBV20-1	CSAPTGGSGNQPQHF	TGCAGTGCTCCGACAGGGGGCAGCGGCAATCAGCCCCAGCATTTT
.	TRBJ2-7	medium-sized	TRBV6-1	CASSEIPTSYEQYF	TGTGCCAGCAGTGAAATCCCCACCTCCTACGAGCAGTACTTC
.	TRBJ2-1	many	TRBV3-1	CASSQVLSSNEQFF	TGTGCCAGCAGCCAAGTTTTGTCAAGTAATGAGCAGTTCTTC
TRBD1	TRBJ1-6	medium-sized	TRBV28	CAGGQGSFSPLHF	TGTGCCGGAGGACAGGGGTCGTTCTCACCCCTCCACTTT
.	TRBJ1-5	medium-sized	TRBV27	CASSPGISNQPQHF	TGTGCCAGCTCCCCTGGGATTAGTAATCAGCCCCAGCATTTT
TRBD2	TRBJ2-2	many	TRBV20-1	CSARDTSGIDQHTGELFF	TGCAGTGCTAGAGACACTAGCGGGATTGATCAACACACCGGGGAGCTGTTTTTT
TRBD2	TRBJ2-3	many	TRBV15	CATSRERGGGSVVDTQYF	TGTGCCACCAGCAGAGAACGAGGAGGCGGGAGTGTCGTAGATACGCAGTATTTT
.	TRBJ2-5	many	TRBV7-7	CASSLRVTAEETQYF	TGTGCTAGCAGCTTGAGAGTAACAGCGGAAGAGACCCAGTACTTC
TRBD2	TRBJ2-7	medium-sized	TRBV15	CATSRVRAGVHEQYF	TGTGCCACCAGCAGAGTGAGGGCGGGAGTACACGAGCAGTACTTC
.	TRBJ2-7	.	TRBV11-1	CASGGVSYEHYF	TGCGCCAGCGGAGGGGTCTCCTACGAGCATTACTTC
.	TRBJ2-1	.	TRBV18	CASSPKKRSSYNEQFF	TGTGCCAGCTCACCAAAGAAGCGGAGCTCCTACAATGAGCAGTTCTTC
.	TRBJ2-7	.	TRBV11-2	CASSPTESTYEQYF	TGTGCCAGCAGCCCGACAGAGTCGACCTACGAGCAGTACTTC
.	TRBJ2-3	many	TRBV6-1	CASSVSDTQYF	TGTGCCAGCAGTGTATCGGATACGCAGTATTTT
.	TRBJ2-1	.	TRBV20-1	CSALRTSQFF	TGCAGTGCTCTTAGGACATCGCAGTTCTTC
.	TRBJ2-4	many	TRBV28	CASSPPQVLAKNIQYF	TGTGCCAGCAGCCCCCCCCAGGTACTAGCCAAAAACATTCAGTACTTC
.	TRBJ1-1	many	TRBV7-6	CASSLRGGSDTEAFF	TGTGCCAGCAGCTTACGGGGCGGGTCTGACACTGAAGCTTTCTTT
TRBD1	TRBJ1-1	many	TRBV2	CASQRTGLNTEAFF	TGTGCCAGCCAACGGACAGGACTGAACACTGAAGCTTTCTTT
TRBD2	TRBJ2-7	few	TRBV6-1	CASSEWGGYSYEQYF	TGTGCCAGCAGTGAGTGGGGGGGATACTCCTACGAGCAGTACTTC
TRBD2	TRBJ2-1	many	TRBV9	CASSVGVSGRAGSYNEQFF	TGTGCCAGCAGCGTAGGGGTTAGCGGGAGGGCCGGGTCCTACAATGAGCAGTTCTTC
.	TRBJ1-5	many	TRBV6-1	CASSPGQGQGGNQPQHF	TGTGCCAGCAGCCCGGGACAAGGGCAAGGAGGCAATCAGCCCCAGCATTTT
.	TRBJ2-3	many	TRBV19	CASKVSRTASTDTQYF	TGTGCCAGCAAGGTCTCTCGGACAGCTAGCACAGATACGCAGTATTTT
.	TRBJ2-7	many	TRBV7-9	CASSLGVYEQYF	TGTGCCAGCAGCTTAGGGGTCTACGAGCAGTACTTC
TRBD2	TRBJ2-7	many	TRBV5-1	CASSLASGSNPYEQYF	TGCGCCAGCAGCTTAGCTAGCGGGAGTAACCCCTACGAGCAGTACTTC
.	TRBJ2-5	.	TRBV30	CAWSDRPRETQYF	TGTGCCTGGAGTGACAGGCCGAGAGAGACCCAGTACTTC
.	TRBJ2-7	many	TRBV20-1	CSARDGQVSYEQYF	TGCAGTGCTAGAGACGGGCAGGTTTCCTACGAGCAGTACTTC
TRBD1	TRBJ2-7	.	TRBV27	CASSPGQGAYEQYF	TGTGCCAGCAGCCCGGGACAGGGGGCATACGAGCAGTACTTC
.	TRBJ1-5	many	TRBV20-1	CSARDRRIGGNQPQHF	TGCAGTGCTAGAGATCGGAGAATTGGCGGCAATCAGCCCCAGCATTTT